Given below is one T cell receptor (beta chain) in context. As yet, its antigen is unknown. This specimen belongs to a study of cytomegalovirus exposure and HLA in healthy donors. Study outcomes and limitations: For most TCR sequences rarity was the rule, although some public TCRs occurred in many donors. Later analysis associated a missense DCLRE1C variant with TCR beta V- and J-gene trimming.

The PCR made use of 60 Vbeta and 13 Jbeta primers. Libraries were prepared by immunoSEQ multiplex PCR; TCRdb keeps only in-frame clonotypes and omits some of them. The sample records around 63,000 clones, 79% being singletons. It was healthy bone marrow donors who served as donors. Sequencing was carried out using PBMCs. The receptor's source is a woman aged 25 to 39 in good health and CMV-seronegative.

CDR3 region: CASRDFRLRGYTF. CDR3 nucleotide sequence: TGTGCCAGCAGGGACTTTAGGTTGCGCGGCTACACCTTC. The chain carries TRBV6-1 and TRBJ1-2; the D is unclear. V was trimmed by 6 bases and J by 8 bases, leaving 16 bases between them. The CDR3 totals 13 residues. Per the germline V gene, CDR1 is MNHNS and CDR2 is SASEGT.